This T cell receptor (beta chain) was profiled in a study of cytomegalovirus exposure and HLA in healthy donors. General study findings and limits: Further analysis was carried out later, and it showed several of the most significant clusters appearing linked to common viral pathogens. Most observed TCR sequences were rare, whereas some public TCRs were detected in many donors. Reports showed the classifier diagnosing cytomegalovirus status with high specificity and sensitivity.

This clone was counted between two and nine times. Its specificity is unknown. V lost 3 bases and J lost 0, with 9 bases in between. The CDR3 extends over 14 amino acids. Germline CDR1 LNHNV, CDR2 YYDKDF (reference sequence). Participants comprised healthy donors of bone marrow. PCR was performed using 60 Vbeta and 13 Jbeta primers. Some clones are missing from TCRdb's copy, which holds only in-frame ones; the method was immunoSEQ multiplex PCR. The table has about 190,000 clones, over 70% seen once. The sequencing input was PBMCs. The chain recombines TRBV15 with TRBJ2-7; TRBD1 might be the D (5 bases). The sequence was collected from a woman aged 30 to 39 in good health and CMV-seropositive. The CDR3 DNA reads as TGTGCCACCAGCAGGGAGACAGCCTCCTACGAGCAGTACTTC. It encodes CATSRETASYEQYF.